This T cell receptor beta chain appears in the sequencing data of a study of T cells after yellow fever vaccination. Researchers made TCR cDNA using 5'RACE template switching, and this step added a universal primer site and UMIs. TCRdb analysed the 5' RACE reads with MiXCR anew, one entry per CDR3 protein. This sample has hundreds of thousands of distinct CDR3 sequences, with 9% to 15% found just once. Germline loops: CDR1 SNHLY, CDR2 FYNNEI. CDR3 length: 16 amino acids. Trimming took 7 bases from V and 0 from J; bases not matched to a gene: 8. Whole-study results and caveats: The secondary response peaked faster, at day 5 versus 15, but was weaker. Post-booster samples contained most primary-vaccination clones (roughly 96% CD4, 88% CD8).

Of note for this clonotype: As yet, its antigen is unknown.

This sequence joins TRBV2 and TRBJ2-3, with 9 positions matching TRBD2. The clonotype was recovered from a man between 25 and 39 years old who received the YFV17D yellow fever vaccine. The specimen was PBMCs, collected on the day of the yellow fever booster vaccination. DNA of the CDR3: TGTGCCAGCACAGCGGGAGGCACCCCCAGCACAGATACGCAGTATTTT. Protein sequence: CASTAGGTPSTDTQYF.